This TCR beta chain was profiled in a study of CD8 T cells in Susac syndrome. The authors reverse transcribed 0.5 to 1 ug RNA with random hexamers. Multiplex immunoSEQ PCR targeted 54 Vbeta and 13 Jbeta TCR beta segments. A single record per CDR3 protein comes from TCRdb applying MiXCR to the immunoSEQ multiplex PCR reads. The profile shows about 120,000 distinct CDR3 sequences, 85% to 95% of them singletons. The CDR3 has 13 amino acids. The ends were cut back, 9 bases at V and 3 bases at J, with 15 bases in the middle. CDR1 is LNHDA, CDR2 SQIVND, per germline (reference sequence). Negative isolation was applied to CD8+ and CD4+ T cells, and FACS enrichment was applied to TEMRA cells.

Material: CD4+ T cells from PBMCs. The chain couples TRBV19 to TRBJ2-7; D may be TRBD1 or TRBD2 (5 bases each). This clonotype was obtained from a human donor in good health. In DNA, the CDR3 is TGTGCCAGCGCCCGGGACCGAAACTACGAGCAGTACTTC. Its translation: CASARDRNYEQYF.